In its sample, the clone carrying this TCR beta chain was seen once. The source of the sample is a study of technical replicates of blood from several donors. Trimming stripped 6 bases from V and 0 bases from J, with 6 bases between. In germline, CDR1 is MDHEN, CDR2 SYDVKM. The CDR3 totals 13 residues. The protocol was immunoSEQ multiplex PCR, while the TCRdb copy is restricted to in-frame clones and leaves out a portion. Of 7,500 to 8,500 clones detected, roughly 90% appear once; the ten largest clones hold about 12%. The chain links TRBV28 to TRBJ1-5; TRBD1 might be the D (5 bases). The TCR was taken from a human donor in good health. The sample taken for sequencing was PBMCs. CDR3 amino acids: CASRGDSNQPQHF. The DNA for the CDR3 is TGTGCCAGCAGAGGGGATAGCAATCAGCCCCAGCATTTT.